The 7 T cell receptor beta chains presented below share a single source sample, sequenced in a study of response to subunit inactivated influenza vaccine. TCRdb analysed the RT-PCR reads with MiXCR anew, one entry per CDR3 protein. Seen here are 300,000 to 350,000 distinct CDR3 sequences, approximately 21% observed once, and the top ten hold around 10%. The sample was PBMCs from blood, taken approximately 20 months after vaccination. The receptor source for this set is a man aged 45 to 70 who received an inactivated influenza vaccine.

A few counts support this clonotype. This chain uses TRBV21-1 with TRBJ1-5; the DNA was not compared with TRBD1, the D call given in the table. TRBV21-1 constitutes a pseudogene. This CDR3 region has 15 residues. The DNA of the CDR3 is TGTGCCAGCAGCGAAGAACAGGGGGGAAATCAGCCCCAGCATTTT. It translates to CASSEEQGGNQPQHF.

This clonotype was counted between two and nine times. This rearrangement joins TRBV5-1 to TRBJ2-3; 7 bases are a match to TRBD2. This CDR3 is built from 14 residues. Trimming removed 2 bases from V and 5 bases from J; junction bases left unmatched: 5. Looked up from germline, CDR1 is SGHRS and CDR2 is YFSETQ. CDR3 in amino acids: CASSFRAGEDTQYF. The CDR3 region has the DNA TGCGCCAGCAGCTTCAGGGCGGGGGAAGATACGCAGTATTTT.

Only a few counts were recorded for this clonotype. This rearrangement joins TRBV4-2 to TRBJ2-2; 7 bases align to TRBD2. The germline gives CDR1 LGHNA, CDR2 YNFKEQ. The CDR3 is made up of 15 amino acids. Trimming took 2 bases from V and 6 from J; bases not matched to a gene: 6. The CDR3 nucleotides are TGTGCCAGCAGCCAAAGGGAGGGGTTAGCCGGGGAGCTGTTTTTT. Its protein is CASSQREGLAGELFF.

This clonotype has ten or more counts. The chain joins TRBV12-3 or TRBV12-4 to TRBJ1-2, with D unresolved. The CDR3 contains 12 residues. V was pared by 5 bases and J by 8 bases, with 12 bases between. The CDR3 DNA follows: TGTGCCAGCAGTCCGAGTCTGGGGGGCTACACCTTC. This codes for CASSPSLGGYTF.

The rearrangement links TRBV10-3 to TRBJ2-7; D call uncertain. The V and J ends lost 10 bases and 2 bases respectively, with 15 bases between them. Germline CDR1 ENHRY, CDR2 SYGVKD. CDR3 length equals 13 residues. This chain's CDR3 is CATRLMETYEQYF. DNA for the CDR3: TGTGCCACACGATTGATGGAAACCTACGAGCAGTACTTC.

This clonotype was detected ten times or more. This chain links TRBV7-9 with TRBJ1-2; the D gene is possibly TRBD1 (6 bases). Germline assignment: CDR1 SEHNR and CDR2 FQNEAQ (reference sequence). CDR3 length equals 15 residues. Trimming took off 5 bases at V and 2 bases at J, with 15 bases between the two ends. CDR3 nucleotide sequence: TGTGCCAGCAGCCTACAGGGTACGCGAAACTATGGCTACACCTTC. Its translation: CASSLQGTRNYGYTF.

The chain has TRBV5-1 and TRBJ1-1; no reliable D call. Per germline, CDR1 SGHRS and CDR2 YFSETQ. Trimming removed 2 bases at V and 2 bases at J, with 16 bases between. This CDR3 region has 16 residues. CDR3 bases: TGCGCCAGCAGCTTTTTCCAGGAGACCTCCAACACTGAAGCTTTCTTT. It specifies CASSFFQETSNTEAFF.